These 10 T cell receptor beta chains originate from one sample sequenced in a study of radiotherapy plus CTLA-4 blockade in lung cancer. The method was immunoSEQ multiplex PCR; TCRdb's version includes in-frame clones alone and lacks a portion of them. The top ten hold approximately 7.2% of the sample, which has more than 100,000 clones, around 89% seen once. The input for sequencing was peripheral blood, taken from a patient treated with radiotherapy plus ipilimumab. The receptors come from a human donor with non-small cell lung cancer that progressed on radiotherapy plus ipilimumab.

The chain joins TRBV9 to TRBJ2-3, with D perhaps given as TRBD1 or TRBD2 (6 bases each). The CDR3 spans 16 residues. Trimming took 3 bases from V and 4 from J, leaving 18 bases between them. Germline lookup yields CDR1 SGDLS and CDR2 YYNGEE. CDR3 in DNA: TGTGCCAGCAGCGCCAGCTTAGGGGGAGGTGCAGATACGCAGTATTTT. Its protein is CASSASLGGGADTQYF.

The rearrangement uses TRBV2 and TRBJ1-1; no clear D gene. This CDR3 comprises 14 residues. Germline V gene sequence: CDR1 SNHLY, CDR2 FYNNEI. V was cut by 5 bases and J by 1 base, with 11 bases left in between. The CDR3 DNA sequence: TGTGCCAGCAGTCGACAAAGAGGGAACACTGAAGCTTTCTTT. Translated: CASSRQRGNTEAFF.

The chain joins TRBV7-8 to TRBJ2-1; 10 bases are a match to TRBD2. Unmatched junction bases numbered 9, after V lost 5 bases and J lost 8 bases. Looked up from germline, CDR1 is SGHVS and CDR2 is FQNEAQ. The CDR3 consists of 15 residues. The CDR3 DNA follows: TGTGCCAGCAGCCACGAAGCGGGAGGGCCTGATGAGCAGTTCTTC. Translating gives CASSHEAGGPDEQFF.

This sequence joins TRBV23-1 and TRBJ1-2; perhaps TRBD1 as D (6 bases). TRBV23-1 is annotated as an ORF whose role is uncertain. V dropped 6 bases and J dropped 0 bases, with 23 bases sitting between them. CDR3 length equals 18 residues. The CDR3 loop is CASSPTVGRDTPNYGYTF. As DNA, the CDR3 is TGCGCCAGCAGCCCTACTGTGGGGCGGGACACCCCTAACTATGGCTACACCTTC.

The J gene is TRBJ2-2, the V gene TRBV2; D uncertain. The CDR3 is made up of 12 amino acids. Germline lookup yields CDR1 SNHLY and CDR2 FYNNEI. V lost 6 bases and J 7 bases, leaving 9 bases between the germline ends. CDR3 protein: CASRNLVGELFF. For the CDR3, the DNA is TGTGCCAGCAGGAATTTGGTCGGGGAGCTGTTTTTT.

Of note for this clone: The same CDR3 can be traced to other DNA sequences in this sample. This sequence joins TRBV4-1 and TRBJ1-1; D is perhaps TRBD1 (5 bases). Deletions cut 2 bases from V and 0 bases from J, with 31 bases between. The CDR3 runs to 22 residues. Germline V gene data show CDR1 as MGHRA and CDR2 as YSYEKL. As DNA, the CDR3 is TGCGCCAGCAGCCAACAAGAATTGCCGTGGGACCCACCCTTGTCGTTGAACACTGAAGCTTTCTTT. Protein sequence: CASSQQELPWDPPLSLNTEAFF.

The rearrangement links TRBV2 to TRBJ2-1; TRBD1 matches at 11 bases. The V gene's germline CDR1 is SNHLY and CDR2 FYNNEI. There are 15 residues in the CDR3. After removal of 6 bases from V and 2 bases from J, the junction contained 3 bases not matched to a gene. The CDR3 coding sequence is TGTGCCAGCAGCAAGGGACAGGGGGCCTACAATGAGCAGTTCTTC. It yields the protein CASSKGQGAYNEQFF.

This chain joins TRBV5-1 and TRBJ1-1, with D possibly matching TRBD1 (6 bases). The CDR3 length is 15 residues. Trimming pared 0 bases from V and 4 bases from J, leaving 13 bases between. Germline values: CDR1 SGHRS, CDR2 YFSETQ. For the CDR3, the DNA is TGCGCCAGCAGCTTGGTTGACGGGGGGCCCACTGAAGCTTTCTTT. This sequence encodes CASSLVDGGPTEAFF.

The CDR3, as DNA: TGTGCCAGCTCACTCGGGCAGGGTGATAACTATGGCTACACCTTC. Protein product: CASSLGQGDNYGYTF. The chain is built from TRBV18 and TRBJ1-2; D may be TRBD1 (5 bases). Trimming left V 4 bases short and J 1 base short, with 13 bases between. The CDR3 loop spans 15 amino acids. Germline assignment: CDR1 KGHSH and CDR2 LQKENI.

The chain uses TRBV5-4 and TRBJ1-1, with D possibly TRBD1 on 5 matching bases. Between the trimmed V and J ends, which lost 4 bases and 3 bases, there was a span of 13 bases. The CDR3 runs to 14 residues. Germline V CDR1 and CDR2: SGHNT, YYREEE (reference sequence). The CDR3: CASSIPGGHTEAFF. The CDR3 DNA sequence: TGTGCCAGCAGCATTCCCGGGGGACACACTGAAGCTTTCTTT. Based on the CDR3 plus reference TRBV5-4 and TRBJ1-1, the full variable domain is ETGVTQSPTHLIKTRGQQVTLRCSSQSGHNTVSWYQQALGQGPQFIFQYYREEENGRGNFPPRFSGLQFPNYSSELNVNALELDDSALYLCASSIPGGHTEAFFGQGTRLTVV.